These 31 T cell receptor beta chains were sequenced from one sample in a study of T cell repertoires and HLA-DP antigens. These receptors are not linked to any known antigen. TCRdb's copy holds only in-frame clones and misses some; the assay was immunoSEQ multiplex PCR. The data hold approximately 100,000 clones, with approximately 86% observed a single time. Material: CD4+ T cells from PBMCs. Every receptor here comes from a man aged 50 to 59 in good health and CMV-seronegative.

The chain carries TRBV11-2 and TRBJ2-6; D ambiguous. This CDR3 is 17 amino acids long. In germline, CDR1 is SGHAT, CDR2 FQNNGV. The V end lost 6 bases, the J end lost 0 bases, and 15 bases lay between the germline ends. The CDR3 loop reads CASRKWGRSSGANVLTF. In DNA, the CDR3 is TGTGCCAGCAGAAAGTGGGGAAGAAGCTCTGGGGCCAACGTCCTGACTTTC.

V gene TRBV30 combines with J gene TRBJ2-7; D remains ambiguous. This CDR3 region has 13 residues. V was trimmed by 3 bases and J by 2 bases, leaving 11 bases between them. The germline V gene encodes CDR1 GTSNPN and CDR2 SVGIG (reference sequence). The CDR3 is CAWRDLITYEQYF. The CDR3, as DNA: TGTGCCTGGAGGGATTTAATTACCTACGAGCAGTACTTC.

The table lists this clone with a few counts. V usage is TRBV30 and J usage is TRBJ1-1; D is unclear. Germline V gives CDR1 GTSNPN, CDR2 SVGIG (reference sequence). V shed 1 base and J shed 4 bases, with 7 bases lying between them. The CDR3 has 12 residues. In DNA form, the CDR3 reads TGTGCCTGGAGTGGGGGAGGCACTGAAGCTTTCTTT. This translates into CAWSGGGTEAFF.

The rearrangement links TRBV7-8 to TRBJ2-5; D remains ambiguous. V was trimmed by 2 bases and J by 5 bases, leaving 6 bases between them. CDR1 SGHVS and CDR2 FQNEAQ come from the germline V gene. The CDR3 is 12 amino acids. This CDR3 is CASSLSWETQYF. In nucleotides, the CDR3 is TGTGCCAGCAGCTTATCGTGGGAGACCCAGTACTTC.

The chain has TRBV7-8 and TRBJ2-5; 9 bases are shared with TRBD1. The CDR3 is made up of 14 amino acids. The germline V gene has CDR1 SGHVS and CDR2 FQNEAQ. J gave up 5 bases and V 5 bases, and 6 bases lay outside the gene matches. The CDR3 reads CASSTQGAGETQYF. Here the CDR3 DNA reads TGTGCCAGCAGCACACAGGGGGCAGGGGAGACCCAGTACTTC.

This chain links TRBV28 with TRBJ2-7; perhaps TRBD2 as D (5 bases). The CDR3 consists of 14 residues. V lost 6 bases and J lost 5, with 17 bases in between. The germline gives CDR1 MDHEN, CDR2 SYDVKM. CDR3 bases: TGTGCCAGCAGGGAAAGACTAAGCGGTCACGAGCAGTACTTC. Translated: CASRERLSGHEQYF.

This clone was seen more than once but under ten times. V usage is TRBV9 and J usage is TRBJ2-3; D is unresolved. The CDR3 consists of 14 residues. CDR1 and CDR2 from the germline V gene are SGDLS and YYNGEE. V shed 4 bases and J shed 9 bases, with 18 bases lying between them. The CDR3 bases are TGTGCCAGCAGCCCTCCCTTTAGCCCGAGCACGCAGTATTTT. Its protein is CASSPPFSPSTQYF.

Here the CDR3 reads CASRHQRQGGHTEAFF. The CDR3, as DNA: TGTGCCAGCAGACACCAAAGACAGGGCGGGCACACTGAAGCTTTCTTT. This chain joins TRBV27 and TRBJ1-1, with 7 positions matching TRBD1. Losses at the gene ends were 6 bases for V and 3 bases for J; bases not matched to a gene: 13. The CDR3 length is 16 residues. Germline-derived CDR1 and CDR2 are MNHEY and SMNVEV (reference sequence).

The chain couples TRBV7-9 to TRBJ1-3; D possibly corresponds to TRBD1 (5 bases). With 4 bases removed from V and 1 base from J, the gap between germline ends came to 14 bases. This CDR3 has 16 amino acids. Germline lookup yields CDR1 SEHNR and CDR2 FQNEAQ (reference sequence). The CDR3 here is CASSWGSVPSGNTIYF. CDR3 nucleotide sequence: TGTGCCAGCAGCTGGGGCTCCGTACCGTCTGGAAACACCATATATTTT.

This clone was seen just once. This rearrangement joins TRBV29-1 to TRBJ2-1, with 10 bases lining up with TRBD2. The germline gives CDR1 SQVTM, CDR2 ANQGSEA. The V gene end was trimmed by 3 bases and the J gene end by 13 bases; junction bases not matched to a gene: 15. The CDR3 spans 15 residues. The CDR3 is CSVETRSRSGRAQFF. In nucleotides, the CDR3 is TGCAGCGTTGAGACCCGATCGAGGAGCGGGAGGGCCCAGTTCTTC.

This chain connects TRBV5-6 to TRBJ1-6; a possible D gene is TRBD1 (6 bases). Trimming left V 3 bases short and J 6 bases short, with 13 bases between. Germline V gene lookup returns CDR1 SGHDT and CDR2 YYEEEE. The CDR3 length is 15 residues. CDR3 residues: CASSYMTGPNSPLHF. CDR3 nucleotide sequence: TGTGCCAGCAGCTACATGACAGGACCTAATTCACCCCTCCACTTT.

The chain joins TRBV6-1 to TRBJ1-1, with D possibly matching TRBD1 (5 bases). The CDR3 is 14 residues long. V shed 10 bases and J shed 1 base, with 16 bases lying between them. In germline, CDR1 is MNHNS, CDR2 SASEGT. The CDR3 coding sequence is TGTGCCACTGGGGGATCTGGGGGGAACACTGAAGCTTTCTTT. As protein: CATGGSGGNTEAFF.

V usage is TRBV6-5 and J usage is TRBJ2-7, with D tentatively TRBD1 (6 bases). The germline V and J ends were trimmed by 7 bases and 5 bases, with 21 bases remaining between them. This CDR3 has 15 residues. Germline lookup yields CDR1 MNHEY and CDR2 SVGAGI. The CDR3 bases are TGTGCCAGCAACGACGGGCCAGGGGCGAAGAACGAGCAGTACTTC. Its protein is CASNDGPGAKNEQYF.

The J gene is TRBJ2-5, the V gene TRBV19; TRBD2 matches 7 bases. Germline V gene sequence: CDR1 LNHDA, CDR2 SQIVND (reference sequence). V trimming: 3 bases; J trimming: 5 bases; junction bases outside the gene matches: 3. The CDR3 consists of 13 residues. The CDR3 is CASSMGGVETQYF. The CDR3 nucleotides are TGTGCCAGTAGTATGGGGGGGGTGGAGACCCAGTACTTC. The whole variable domain, remainder taken from reference TRBV19 and TRBJ2-5, is DGGITQSPKYLFRKEGQNVTLSCEQNLNHDAMYWYRQDPGQGLRLIYYSQIVNDFQKGDIAEGYSVSREKKESFPLTVTSAQKNPTAFYLCASSMGGVETQYFGPGTRLLVL.

The CDR3 DNA is TGTGCCAGCAGCCCGGGACAGGGAACAACTAATGAAAAACTGTTTTTT. Residues: CASSPGQGTTNEKLFF. The rearrangement uses TRBV7-9 and TRBJ1-4; 9 bases are a match to TRBD1. J was trimmed by 0 bases and V by 5 bases; bases with no gene match: 4. CDR1 is SEHNR, CDR2 FQNEAQ, per germline (reference sequence). The CDR3 totals 16 residues.

The chain employs TRBV5-6 and TRBJ1-1, with unresolved D. This CDR3 is built from 17 residues. Germline V lookup: CDR1 SGHDT, CDR2 YYEEEE. Between the trimmed V and J ends, which lost 0 bases and 1 base, there was a span of 16 bases. In DNA, the CDR3 is TGTGCCAGCAGCTTGGAAATGTCACAGAGCCCGAACACTGAAGCTTTCTTT. Its translation is CASSLEMSQSPNTEAFF.

V usage is TRBV7-6 and J usage is TRBJ1-5; TRBD1 aligns across 10 bases. CDR1 SGHVS and CDR2 FNYEAQ come from the germline V gene. The CDR3 consists of 15 residues. V lost 5 bases to trimming and J lost 7 bases; unmatched junction nucleotides: 8. The CDR3 DNA reads as TGTGCCAGCAGCAAGACAGGGGGCTACTTCCAGCCCCAGCATTTT. Translated, it gives CASSKTGGYFQPQHF.

A note on this clone: The sample contains more than one DNA sequence encoding this CDR3. V is TRBV5-1 and J is TRBJ2-7; D may correspond to TRBD1 or TRBD2 (5 bases each). Trimming stripped 4 bases from V and 1 base from J, with 12 bases between. CDR1 is SGHRS and CDR2 is YFSETQ in the germline V gene. This CDR3 region has 14 residues. CDR3 DNA: TGCGCCAGCAGCCCCGGGACGGGATCCTACGAGCAGTACTTC. It is translated as CASSPGTGSYEQYF.

V usage is TRBV7-2 and J usage is TRBJ1-5; no reliable D call. Trimming took off 1 base at V and 10 bases at J, with 11 bases between the two ends. The CDR3 extends over 13 amino acids. Germline V gene sequence: CDR1 SGHTA, CDR2 FQGNSA. The CDR3 DNA reads as TGTGCCAGCAGCTTAGAAGGCTGGAGCCCCCAGCATTTT. Its translation: CASSLEGWSPQHF.

V gene TRBV19 combines with J gene TRBJ2-1; TRBD2 matches at 11 bases. Germline V gene sequence: CDR1 LNHDA, CDR2 SQIVND (reference sequence). With V trimmed by 1 base and J by 9 bases, 5 bases remained unmatched. CDR3 length equals 15 residues. CDR3 DNA: TGTGCCAGTAGTATAGGGTTGCTAGCGGGAGGTGAGCAGTTCTTC. It encodes CASSIGLLAGGEQFF.

The V and J genes are TRBV28 and TRBJ2-5, with D tentatively TRBD1 (6 bases). CDR1 is MDHEN and CDR2 is SYDVKM in the germline V gene. Trimming stripped 2 bases from V and 0 bases from J, with 16 bases between. The CDR3 runs to 17 residues. The chain's CDR3 is CASSLAAGVEYQETQYF. As DNA, the CDR3 is TGTGCCAGCAGTTTAGCCGCAGGGGTCGAGTACCAAGAGACCCAGTACTTC.

This rearrangement joins TRBV5-1 to TRBJ2-5; D remains ambiguous. Germline CDR1 SGHRS, CDR2 YFSETQ. The CDR3 is made up of 12 amino acids. Trimming removed 4 bases at V and 0 bases at J, with 4 bases between. For the CDR3, the DNA is TGCGCCAGCAGCCCAGACCAAGAGACCCAGTACTTC. Translating it yields CASSPDQETQYF.

The V and J genes are TRBV10-1 and TRBJ2-2; 8 positions agree with TRBD2. CDR1 is WNHNN, CDR2 SYGVQD, per germline (reference sequence). Trimming took 4 bases from V and 5 from J; bases not matched to a gene: 3. The CDR3 is 14 amino acids. Here the CDR3 reads CASSGTSRTGELFF. The CDR3 region has the DNA TGCGCCAGCAGTGGGACTAGCAGGACCGGGGAGCTGTTTTTT.

The chain recombines TRBV28 with TRBJ1-2; 10 bases agree with TRBD1. CDR1 and CDR2 from the germline V gene are MDHEN and SYDVKM. The trim removed 3 bases at V and 8 bases at J, leaving 6 bases unmatched. The CDR3 is 14 amino acids. This chain's CDR3 is CASSLGTGVLGYTF. CDR3 DNA sequence: TGTGCCAGCAGTTTGGGGACAGGGGTTTTAGGCTACACCTTC.

V usage is TRBV5-6 and J usage is TRBJ1-4; TRBD1 aligns across 8 bases. J lost 8 bases, V lost 3 bases, and 15 bases had no gene match. From germline, CDR1 is SGHDT and CDR2 YYEEEE. The CDR3 covers 17 residues. The CDR3 nucleotides read TGTGCCAGCAGCTCCCTGGTCCAGGGGGCAGGGAAGGAAAAACTGTTTTTT. Translation gives CASSSLVQGAGKEKLFF.

The chain recombines TRBV7-9 with TRBJ1-6, with a tentative D call TRBD1 (6 bases). V shed 7 bases and J shed 5 bases, with 15 bases lying between them. The CDR3 length is 15 residues. Germline V gene lookup returns CDR1 SEHNR and CDR2 FQNEAQ (reference sequence). The CDR3 spells CASMRDTLNNSPLHF. As DNA, the CDR3 is TGTGCCAGCATGCGGGACACCCTCAATAATTCACCCCTCCACTTT.

The V call is TRBV6-5, the J call TRBJ2-5, with 10 positions matching TRBD1. Germline V gives CDR1 MNHEY, CDR2 SVGAGI. V lost 6 bases to trimming and J lost 5 bases; unmatched junction nucleotides: 6. The CDR3 has 14 amino acids. The chain's CDR3 is CASRRQGARETQYF. In nucleotides, the CDR3 is TGTGCCAGCAGACGACAGGGGGCGCGTGAGACCCAGTACTTC.

The chain combines TRBV6-5 with TRBJ2-7; D is perhaps TRBD1 (6 bases). Trimming cost V 2 bases and J 1 base, with 12 bases left between them. CDR3 length: 15 residues. The germline V gene encodes CDR1 MNHEY and CDR2 SVGAGI. The CDR3 sequence is CASSYQGFGSYEQYF. CDR3 nucleotides: TGTGCCAGCAGTTACCAGGGGTTTGGTTCCTACGAGCAGTACTTC.

This clone was recorded a few times. This rearrangement joins TRBV5-5 to TRBJ1-3; possible D gene TRBD1, 5 bases. The germline V gene encodes CDR1 SGHKS and CDR2 YYEKEE (reference sequence). With 2 bases removed from V and 0 bases from J, the gap between germline ends came to 12 bases. The CDR3 runs 16 residues. CDR3 amino acids: CASSFYSDSSGNTIYF. CDR3 nucleotides: TGTGCCAGCAGCTTCTACAGTGACAGCTCTGGAAACACCATATATTTT.

The V call is TRBV30, the J call TRBJ1-2; D gene ambiguous. The CDR3 sequence is 10 residues long. V lost 3 bases and J 8 bases, leaving 7 bases between the germline ends. Germline CDR1 and CDR2: GTSNPN and SVGIG (reference sequence). The CDR3 DNA sequence: TGTGCCTGGAGGCTAGGGGGCTACACCTTC. Amino acids: CAWRLGGYTF.

This chain joins TRBV6-5 and TRBJ2-7; the D gene is possibly TRBD1 (6 bases). Germline V lookup: CDR1 MNHEY, CDR2 SVGAGI. This CDR3 is built from 13 residues. Trimming removed 4 bases from V and 5 bases from J, with 12 bases in between. DNA of the CDR3: TGTGCCAGCAGTTCGTTCAGGGGCAACGAGCAGTACTTC. Amino acid sequence: CASSSFRGNEQYF.